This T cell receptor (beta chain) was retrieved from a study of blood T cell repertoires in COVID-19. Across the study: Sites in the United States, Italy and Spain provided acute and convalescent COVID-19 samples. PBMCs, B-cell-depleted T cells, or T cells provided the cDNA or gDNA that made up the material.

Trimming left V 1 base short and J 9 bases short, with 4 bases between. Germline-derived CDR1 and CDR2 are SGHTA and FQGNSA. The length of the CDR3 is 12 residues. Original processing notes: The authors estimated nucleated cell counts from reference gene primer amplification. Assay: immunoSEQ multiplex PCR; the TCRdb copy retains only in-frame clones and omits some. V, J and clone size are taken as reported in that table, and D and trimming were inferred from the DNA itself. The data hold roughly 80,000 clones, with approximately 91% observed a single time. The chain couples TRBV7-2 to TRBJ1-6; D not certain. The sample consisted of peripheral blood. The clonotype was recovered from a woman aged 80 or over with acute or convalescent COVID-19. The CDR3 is CASSLGGSPLHF. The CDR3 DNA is TGTGCCAGCAGCTTAGGCGGTTCACCCCTCCACTTT.